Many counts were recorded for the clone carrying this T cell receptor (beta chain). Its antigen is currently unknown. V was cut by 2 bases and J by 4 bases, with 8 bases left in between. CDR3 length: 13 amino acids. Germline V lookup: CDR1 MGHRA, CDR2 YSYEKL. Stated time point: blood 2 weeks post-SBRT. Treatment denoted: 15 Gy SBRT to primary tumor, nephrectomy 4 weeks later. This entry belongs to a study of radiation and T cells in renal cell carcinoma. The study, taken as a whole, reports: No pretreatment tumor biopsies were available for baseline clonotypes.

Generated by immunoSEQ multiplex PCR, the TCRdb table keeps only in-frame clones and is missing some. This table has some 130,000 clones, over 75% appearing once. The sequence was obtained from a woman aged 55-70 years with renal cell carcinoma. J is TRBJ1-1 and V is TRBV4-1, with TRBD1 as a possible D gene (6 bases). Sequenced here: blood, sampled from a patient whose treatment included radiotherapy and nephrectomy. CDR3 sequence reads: CASSQIGGTEAFF. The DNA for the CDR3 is TGCGCCAGCAGCCAAATAGGGGGCACTGAAGCTTTCTTT.